This T cell receptor beta chain was identified during a study of technical replicates of blood from a few donors. Trimming stripped 6 bases from V and 5 bases from J, with 16 bases between. This CDR3 is built from 14 residues. Germline CDR1 is SGHRS and CDR2 is YFSETQ. Here immunoSEQ multiplex PCR was the method, and the copy in TCRdb shows in-frame clones only, minus some. The table has fewer than 100,000 clones, around nine tenths seen once. The sequenced material came from T cells isolated from PBMCs. The chain is built from TRBV5-1 and TRBJ2-3, with D perhaps matching TRBD2 (6 bases). The source of this sequence is a human donor in good health. This CDR3 reads CASTLGGQLDTQYF. The DNA of the CDR3 is TGCGCCAGCACCCTGGGGGGTCAGTTAGATACGCAGTATTTT. The complete variable domain, with remaining parts taken from reference TRBV5-1 and TRBJ2-3, reads KAGVTQTPRYLIKTRGQQVTLSCSPISGHRSVSWYQQTPGQGLQFLFEYFSETQRNKGNFPGRFSGRQFSNSRSEMNVSTLELGDSALYLCASTLGGQLDTQYFGPGTRLTVL.